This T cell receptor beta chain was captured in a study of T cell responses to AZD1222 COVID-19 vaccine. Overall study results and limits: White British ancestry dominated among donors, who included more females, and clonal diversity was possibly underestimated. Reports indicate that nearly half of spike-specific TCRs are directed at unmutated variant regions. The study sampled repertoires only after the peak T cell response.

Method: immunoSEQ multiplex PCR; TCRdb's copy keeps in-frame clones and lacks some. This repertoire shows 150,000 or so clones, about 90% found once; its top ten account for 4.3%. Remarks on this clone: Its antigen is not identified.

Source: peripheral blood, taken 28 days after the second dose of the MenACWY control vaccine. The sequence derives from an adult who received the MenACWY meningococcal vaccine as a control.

The CDR3: CASSYQDGVGFTIYF. CDR3 in DNA: TGTGCCAGCAGTTACCAGGACGGGGTAGGATTCACCATATATTTT. V usage is TRBV6-5 and J usage is TRBJ1-3; D is ambiguous. The V end was cut by 2 bases, the J end by 9 bases, with 17 bases between. The germline gives CDR1 MNHEY, CDR2 SVGAGI. The CDR3 runs to 15 residues.